This T cell receptor delta chain was retrieved from a study of γδ T cells in repeated Plasmodium falciparum infection. This CDR3 has 20 residues. V shed 1 base and J 2 bases; nucleotides not matched to a gene: 16. CDR1 TSWWSYY and CDR2 QGS come from the germline V gene. TCRdb re-called the multiplex PCR reads via CATT. In the table there are roughly 86,000 delta-chain clones, almost 1.5% of which are singletons. This clone was counted between two and nine times. Vgamma9/Vdelta2+ and Vdelta2-negative gammadelta T cells were flow-sorted from PBMC for bulk sequencing. Sequenced: gamma-delta T cells from blood. The TCR originated in a pool of human donors (malaria-infected and uninfected, not separated). The rearrangement joins TRDV1 to TRDJ1, with 10 nucleotides matching TRDD3. Because TCRdb records no J gene, it was assigned here through a match of the DNA to germline. CDR3 sequence (DNA): TGTGCTCTTGGGGAACGTAAGCGCCTGAGCACTGGGGGATTAACCGATAAACTCATCTTT. Translating it yields CALGERKRLSTGGLTDKLIF.